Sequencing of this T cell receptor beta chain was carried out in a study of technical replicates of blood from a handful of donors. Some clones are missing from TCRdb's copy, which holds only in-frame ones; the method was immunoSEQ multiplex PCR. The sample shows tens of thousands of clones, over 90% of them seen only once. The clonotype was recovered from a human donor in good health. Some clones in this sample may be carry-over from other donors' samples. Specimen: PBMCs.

The CDR3 region is CASRNGGAYNEQFF. The DNA of the CDR3 is TGTGCCAGCCGCAACGGGGGGGCGTACAATGAGCAGTTCTTC. This chain links TRBV27 with TRBJ2-1; the match to TRBD2 covers 8 bases. This CDR3 has 14 residues. The germline CDR1 and CDR2 sequences are MNHEY and SMNVEV (reference sequence). Unmatched junction bases numbered 7, after V lost 8 bases and J lost 4 bases.